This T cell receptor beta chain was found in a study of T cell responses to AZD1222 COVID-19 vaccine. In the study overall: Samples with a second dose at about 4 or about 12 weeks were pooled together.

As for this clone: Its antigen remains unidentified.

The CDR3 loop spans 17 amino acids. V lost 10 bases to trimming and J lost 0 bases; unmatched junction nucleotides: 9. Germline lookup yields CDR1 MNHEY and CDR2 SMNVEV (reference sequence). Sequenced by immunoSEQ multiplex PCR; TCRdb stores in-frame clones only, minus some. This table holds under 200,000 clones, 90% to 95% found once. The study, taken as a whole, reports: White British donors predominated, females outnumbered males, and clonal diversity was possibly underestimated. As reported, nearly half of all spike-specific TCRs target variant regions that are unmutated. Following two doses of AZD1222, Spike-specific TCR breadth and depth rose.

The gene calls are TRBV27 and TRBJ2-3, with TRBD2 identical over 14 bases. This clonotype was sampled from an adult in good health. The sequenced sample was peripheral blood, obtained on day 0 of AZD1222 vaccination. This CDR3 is CANLTSGRASSTDTQYF. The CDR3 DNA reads TGTGCCAACTTGACTAGCGGGAGGGCATCTAGCACAGATACGCAGTATTTT.